The 21 T cell receptor beta chains below were found in one sample sequenced in a study of OX40 agonist ivuxolimab in advanced cancers. TCRdb's copy holds only in-frame clones and misses some; the assay was immunoSEQ multiplex PCR. The sample lists 60,000 to 75,000 clones, under 95% occurring once. Sequenced material: CD4+ or CD8+ T cells sorted from blood, taken in a trial of the OX40 agonist ivuxolimab. The receptors originated from an adult with an advanced solid tumor such as melanoma, head and neck, liver or kidney cancer.

The chain carries TRBV7-2 and TRBJ1-2; D unclear. The V gene's germline CDR1 is SGHTA and CDR2 FQGNSA. The CDR3 extends over 18 amino acids. The V and J ends lost 2 bases and 1 base respectively, with 20 bases between them. CDR3 region: CASSLLGSGPALNYGYTF. The CDR3, as DNA: TGTGCCAGCAGCTTACTGGGAAGTGGGCCAGCACTTAACTATGGCTACACCTTC.

This chain uses TRBV5-1 with TRBJ1-1; 7 positions agree with TRBD1. The junction had 11 bases not matched to a gene; V was cut back by 4 bases and J by 2 bases. The CDR3 runs 16 residues. Germline V CDR1 and CDR2: SGHRS, YFSETQ. CDR3: CASSIIPGQSNTEAFF. Here the CDR3 DNA reads TGCGCCAGCAGCATTATACCGGGACAGTCAAACACTGAAGCTTTCTTT.

The chain carries TRBV18 and TRBJ2-5; D may be TRBD1 (6 bases). Germline V gene sequence: CDR1 KGHSH, CDR2 LQKENI. V lost 1 base to trimming and J lost 0 bases, with 6 bases between them. The CDR3 runs to 14 residues. The CDR3 DNA is TGTGCCAGCTCACCACGGGACAACCAAGAGACCCAGTACTTC. Its protein product is CASSPRDNQETQYF.

This chain uses TRBV7-9 with TRBJ1-4, with TRBD1 as a possible D gene (5 bases). The V end was cut by 3 bases, the J end by 4 bases, with 12 bases between. The CDR3 is made up of 15 amino acids. Germline loops: CDR1 SEHNR, CDR2 FQNEAQ (reference sequence). CDR3 coding DNA: TGTGCCAGCAGCTTCCTCACAGGTCTTAATGAAAAACTGTTTTTT. Encoded protein: CASSFLTGLNEKLFF. Full variable domain (remainder filled in from reference TRBV7-9 and TRBJ1-4): DTGVSQNPRHKITKRGQNVTFRCDPISEHNRLYWYRQTLGQGPEFLTYFQNEAQLEKSRLLSDRFSAERPKGSFSTLEIQRTEQGDSAMYLCASSFLTGLNEKLFFGSGTQLSVL.

The genes are TRBV6-5 and TRBJ2-7; 10 nucleotides align to TRBD1. Unmatched junction bases numbered 6, after V lost 6 bases and J lost 4 bases. The CDR3 has 14 amino acids. Germline loops: CDR1 MNHEY, CDR2 SVGAGI. CDR3 residues: CASRPGTGVYEQYF. In nucleotides, the CDR3 is TGTGCCAGCAGGCCCGGGACAGGGGTTTACGAGCAGTACTTC.

This rearrangement joins TRBV5-4 to TRBJ2-3; the match to TRBD1 covers 9 bases. Germline V gene lookup returns CDR1 SGHNT and CDR2 YYREEE (reference sequence). This CDR3 is built from 15 residues. J lost 3 bases, V lost 4 bases, and 6 bases had no gene match. The CDR3 DNA follows: TGTGCCAGCAGCCGGACAGGGGTATTTACAGATACGCAGTATTTT. Protein sequence: CASSRTGVFTDTQYF.

As to this clone: An end of the junction does not agree with germline; a read error may underlie this. The V gene is TRBV7-7, the J gene TRBJ2-5, with no clear D. This CDR3 comprises 14 residues. Germline V CDR1 and CDR2: SSHAT, FNYEAQ (reference sequence). The CDR3 here is CASSPSRSIETQYF. CDR3 DNA sequence: TGTGCTAGCAGCCCATCGCGGAGTATCGAGACCCAGTACTTC. The full variable domain, its missing parts supplied by reference TRBV7-7 and TRBJ2-5, is GAGVSQSPRYKVTKRGQDVTLRCDPISSHATLYWYQQALGQGPEFLTYFNYEAQPDKSGLPSDRFSAERPEGSISTLTIQRTEQRDSAMYRCASSPSRSIETQYFGPGTRLLVL.

This sequence joins TRBV6-5 and TRBJ2-3, with 8 bases aligning to TRBD2. Germline CDR1 reads MNHEY; CDR2 reads SVGAGI. V trimming: 2 bases; J trimming: 2 bases; junction bases outside the gene matches: 6. This CDR3 has 16 amino acids. The CDR3, as DNA: TGTGCCAGCAGTTACGTAGCGGGGACTCCCACAGATACGCAGTATTTT. Translated, it gives CASSYVAGTPTDTQYF.

The chain combines TRBV5-1 with TRBJ2-1; D unclear. This CDR3 is built from 14 residues. Germline V CDR1 and CDR2: SGHRS, YFSETQ. V was cut by 0 bases and J by 8 bases, with 12 bases left in between. The CDR3 bases are TGCGCCAGCAGCTTGGGACTCCCGACGGATGAGCAGTTCTTC. Protein sequence: CASSLGLPTDEQFF.

The count of this clone is one. The gene calls are TRBV18 and TRBJ2-3, with 9 bases aligning to TRBD2. This CDR3 region has 16 residues. Germline V gives CDR1 KGHSH, CDR2 LQKENI. Germline trimming cut 3 bases from V and 11 bases from J; bases unmatched to any gene: 15. The CDR3 reads CASSPPLAGVGLVQYF. CDR3 coding DNA: TGTGCCAGCTCACCGCCACTAGCGGGCGTTGGGTTAGTGCAGTATTTT.

The gene calls are TRBV5-8 and TRBJ2-2; D ambiguous. The V end was cut by 3 bases, the J end by 1 base, with 10 bases between. The CDR3 consists of 15 residues. The V gene's germline CDR1 is SGHTS and CDR2 YDEGEE. The CDR3 DNA is TGTGCCAGCAGCTCAACTACAGTGAACACCGGGGAGCTGTTTTTT. Translated, it gives CASSSTTVNTGELFF.

V is TRBV9 and J is TRBJ2-5; 13 nucleotides align to TRBD2. CDR1 and CDR2 from the germline V gene are SGDLS and YYNGEE. The CDR3 length is 16 residues. With V trimmed by 2 bases and J by 5 bases, 6 bases remained unmatched. The CDR3 nucleotides are TGTGCCAGCAGCGTGGGGACTAGCGGGATTCGGGAGACCCAGTACTTC. Protein product: CASSVGTSGIRETQYF.

CDR3 nucleotide sequence: TGCGCCAGCAGCTTGGTAAGGAGCTACGAGCAGTACTTC. Residues: CASSLVRSYEQYF. This rearrangement joins TRBV5-1 to TRBJ2-7; D is uncertain. V gave up 0 bases and J gave up 3 bases, with 7 bases separating them. CDR3 length equals 13 residues. The V gene's germline CDR1 is SGHRS and CDR2 YFSETQ.

This clone has more than one count but fewer than ten. The chain joins TRBV29-1 to TRBJ1-1; tentatively, D is TRBD1 (5 bases). The CDR3 totals 13 residues. Germline assignment: CDR1 SQVTM and CDR2 ANQGSEA. V was clipped by 3 bases and J by 4 bases, with 12 bases between them. The chain's CDR3 is CSVERQPGTEAFF. The CDR3 DNA is TGCAGCGTTGAGCGACAGCCGGGCACTGAAGCTTTCTTT.

This clone was seen only a few times. V and J are TRBV30 and TRBJ1-1; D is perhaps TRBD1 (5 bases). Trimming took off 3 bases at V and 4 bases at J, with 15 bases between the two ends. This CDR3 region has 14 residues. The germline V gene has CDR1 GTSNPN and CDR2 SVGIG (reference sequence). In nucleotides, the CDR3 is TGTGCCTGGAGAAGAAGGGGTCGGAGCACTGAAGCTTTCTTT. It specifies CAWRRRGRSTEAFF.

The J gene is TRBJ2-1, the V gene TRBV5-1; TRBD1 matches at 9 bases. Germline CDR1 and CDR2: SGHRS and YFSETQ. V trimming: 5 bases; J trimming: 0 bases; junction bases outside the gene matches: 3. This CDR3 has 15 residues. The CDR3 bases are TGCGCCAGCAGGCCGGGACAGGGCTCCTACAATGAGCAGTTCTTC. It is translated as CASRPGQGSYNEQFF. Together with reference TRBV5-1 and TRBJ2-1, the CDR3 gives the full variable domain: KAGVTQTPRYLIKTRGQQVTLSCSPISGHRSVSWYQQTPGQGLQFLFEYFSETQRNKGNFPGRFSGRQFSNSRSEMNVSTLELGDSALYLCASRPGQGSYNEQFFGPGTRLTVL.

V and J are TRBV19 and TRBJ1-1; D is perhaps TRBD1 (5 bases). Germline V gene lookup returns CDR1 LNHDA and CDR2 SQIVND (reference sequence). Trimming took 6 bases from V and 7 from J, leaving 18 bases between them. The CDR3 extends over 14 amino acids. CDR3: CASRDAGATGEAFF. The CDR3 coding sequence is TGTGCCAGTAGGGATGCCGGGGCCACAGGTGAAGCTTTCTTT.

This clone was counted once. The chain links TRBV5-4 to TRBJ2-5, with TRBD2 matching 12 bases. CDR3 length: 15 residues. CDR1 is SGHNT and CDR2 is YYREEE in the germline V gene (reference sequence). The J segment lost 1 base and the V segment lost 3 bases, leaving 1 base of the junction unmatched. The CDR3 DNA sequence: TGTGCCAGCAGCTCGGGACTAGCGGGCCAAGAGACCCAGTACTTC. This gives the protein CASSSGLAGQETQYF.

J is TRBJ2-7 and V is TRBV18; D may correspond to TRBD1 or TRBD2 (7 bases each). The CDR3 totals 17 residues. From germline, CDR1 is KGHSH and CDR2 LQKENI. V was pared by 4 bases and J by 0 bases, with 19 bases between. CDR3 in amino acids: CASSLLWEGASSYEQYF. DNA for the CDR3: TGTGCCAGCTCACTCCTTTGGGAGGGGGCCTCCTCCTACGAGCAGTACTTC.

V is TRBV6-1 and J is TRBJ1-5, with a tentative D call TRBD1 (6 bases). The CDR3 runs to 11 residues. Looked up from germline, CDR1 is MNHNS and CDR2 is SASEGT. V dropped 6 bases and J dropped 12 bases, with 12 bases sitting between them. The DNA of the CDR3 is TGTGCCAGCAGACTAACAGGGCTCCAGCATTTT. This codes for CASRLTGLQHF.

The rearrangement joins TRBV5-5 to TRBJ2-7; 10 nucleotides line up with TRBD1. Trimming took 4 bases from V and 1 from J; bases not matched to a gene: 5. Per germline, CDR1 SGHKS and CDR2 YYEKEE (reference sequence). This CDR3 comprises 15 residues. The CDR3 sequence: CASSRTGQGSYEQYF. In DNA, the CDR3 is TGTGCCAGCAGCCGCACGGGACAGGGGTCCTACGAGCAGTACTTC. Combining the CDR3 with reference TRBV5-5 and TRBJ2-7 gives the whole variable domain DAGVTQSPTHLIKTRGQQVTLRCSPISGHKSVSWYQQVLGQGPQFIFQYYEKEERGRGNFPDRFSARQFPNYSSELNVNALLLGDSALYLCASSRTGQGSYEQYFGPGTRLTVT.